The entry below gives a single TCR beta chain sequence along with its context. Its cognate antigen has yet to be identified. It has no much larger one-base neighbor in the sample; base qualities were not kept. The cohort was made up of several hundred healthy bone marrow donors. Cohort members were all nominally healthy when sampled, although unrecorded immune exposures were likely present. The donor was CMV seronegative and was included in the group of 352 seronegative cohort members. A peripheral blood sample was collected from each donor, and TCR beta sequencing was performed on peripheral blood mononuclear cells. The Qiagen DNeasy Blood Extraction Kit was used to extract genomic DNA from the blood cell samples. This entry is derived from a study of cytomegalovirus exposure and HLA in healthy donors (dated by TCRdb to about 2017). Study-wide context: An earlier analysis of a few hundred of the donors reported about 280 Gb of sequence data and 117 million unique TCR beta sequences obtained from around 170 million T cells. Approximately 310 gigabases of sequencing data and 70 million to 95 million unique TCR sequences made up an early release that covered about 640 HLA-typed donors. The genetic ancestry cluster associated with self-reported Caucasian donors included roughly 84% of the approximately 400 genotyped donors. The study aimed to test whether signatures of past pathogen exposure could be identified by cataloging public T cell receptors. The study profiled the T cell repertoires of hundreds of subjects by immunosequencing and related them to cytomegalovirus serostatus. In addition to the first cohort of 666 subjects, a separate validation cohort of around 110 different subjects was used. To predict cytomegalovirus infection status, the study combined high-throughput TCR immunosequencing, statistical association of individual TCRs with disease status, and machine learning. A later analysis re-analyzed previously published TCR beta repertoires from 650 to 800 donors and added high-resolution HLA genotyping to study TCR occurrence patterns. The later analysis used no new phenotypic data to find candidate immune exposures, relying instead on TCR beta sequences and their occurrence across donors. An earlier analysis of approximately 640 of the donors applied high-throughput TCR beta sequencing to assess whether each TCR beta V gene segment acted as functional or pseudogenic. Donor age, sex, ethnicity and CMV serostatus were compiled alongside the repertoire data. A later genetic analysis took genome-wide SNP genotypes for about 55% of the 666 donors and used that subset as a discovery cohort. Every discovery cohort repertoire had been produced on one sequencing platform. HLA typing included class I and class II loci at four-digit resolution. Typing coverage differed by locus: A, B, C, DRB1 and DQB1 were typed in roughly 629-630 donors, DQA1 in approximately 520, DPA1 in approximately 600, and DPB1 in around 490. Because of strong linkage in the cohort, five DR-DQ haplotypes were treated as single units for association and clustering. On average, around 200,000 unique TCR beta nucleotide sequences were sequenced per donor among a few hundred genotyped donors of the cohort, with roughly 18% of those sequences being non-productive.

Library prep was done by the immunoSEQ multiplex PCR assay. For the multiplex PCR, a mixture combining 60 forward primers for TCR Vbeta segments and 13 reverse primers for TCR Jbeta segments was used. A multiplex PCR assay on genomic DNA amplified the CDR3 region of rearranged TCR beta genes. Amplified TCR beta libraries were sequenced as 87-base-pair reads on the Illumina HiSeq System. Per the authors' processing: A later analysis tallied tens of millions of unique TCR beta chains across the 660 or so repertoires, and approximately 12 million of those chains were shared by two or more donors. Raw reads were error-corrected and collapsed into unique sequences by a nearest-neighbor algorithm in which closely related sequences were merged to remove PCR and sequencing errors. To assign V, D and J gene segments, CDR3 sequences were aligned to IMGT reference sequences. Each retained sequence needed at least a six-nucleotide match to both a V gene segment and a J gene segment. A rearrangement was called productive if the CDR3 had no stop codons and remained in frame with V and J, and every other rearrangement was called non-productive. CDR3 was defined by IMGT convention, running from the second conserved V-encoded cysteine to the conserved J-encoded phenylalanine. Sequences without an unambiguous match to a single V gene segment were excluded from the earlier analysis of over 500 of the donors. In an earlier analysis of 587 of the donors, a V segment was called functional when productive rearrangements were above 56.7%, and segregating when the standard deviation between donors exceeded 5%. To diagnose cytomegalovirus status from the catalog of TCR beta chain sequences, a statistical classification framework was built. A later analysis assigned V and J genes by comparing TCR nucleotide sequences with IMGT/GENE-DB human TR gene sequences. The TCRdist pipeline was used in a later analysis to assign CDR3 sequences and most-parsimonious VDJ recombination scenarios. In a later analysis, each TCR beta chain was defined by its CDR3 amino acid sequence together with its V-gene family, and reads without a unique V-gene family were excluded. As a way to deal with suspected cross-contamination and a sequencing artifact, a later analysis dropped 450 to 700 nucleotide sequences that were highly shared and had low generation probability. In a later analysis, a clonal expansion index was calculated for each public chain from normalized within-repertoire ranks of inferred template counts. A later analysis computed generation probabilities with a VDJ recombination model fitted to out-of-frame rearrangements, and checked the results against IGoR. In a later analysis, hypergeometric tests were used to score TCR-TCR, TCR-HLA and TCR-CMV co-occurrence, with a repertoire-size bias correction applied to TCR pairs. False discovery rates were estimated in a later analysis by permuting HLA or CMV assignments 20 times. A later analysis grouped co-occurring TCRs with DBSCAN, adding TCRdist sequence similarity when clustering within HLA-allele-positive subsets. Repertoires with fewer than 30,000 or more than 120,000 public chains, plus five repertoires with anomalous nucleotide sharing, were excluded from co-occurrence clustering. TCRdb carries this immuneACCESS record with in-frame sequences only. Its versions omit some clonotypes, under half of them owing to an unresolved V gene in the studies checked, with the rest unexplained. That table is the source of V, J and clone size, and D and trimming were worked out from the DNA. The sample contains 78,000 or so clones, 65% to 85% of them found a single time. The top ten hold 2% to 2.5% of the sample.

The research as a whole found: In a later analysis, most CMV-associated TCR beta chains were found to appear HLA-restricted, with HLA associations seemingly driven largely by CMV exposure. According to a later genetic analysis, donors in an Asian-associated ancestry cluster had fewer N-insertions in productive TCRs than the roughly 700-donor mean. The only immune exposure information available for the cohort was CMV serostatus. A further reported finding was that TCR beta sequences accurately predicted the HLA-A and HLA-B alleles for most subjects in the first cohort. This cohort had only TCR beta chains sequenced, and the lack of alpha or paired-chain data limited which features could be detected. Strong co-occurrence of HLA alleles, especially DR and DQ, made assigning TCR associations to individual alleles difficult. HLA typing was unavailable for some donors at each locus, so association tests used only the typed subset. It was suggested by the authors that the approach could potentially be generalized to other disease states and immunological phenotypes. Because the 87-base-pair reads could not distinguish some IMGT-functional V segments, including TRBV6-2 and TRBV6-3, those segments were excluded. Across donors, most TCR sequences were observed very rarely, whereas some public TCRs were present in many individuals. A cluster of highly shared sequence variants was judged likely to be a technical artifact of the sequencing pipeline. The classifier was reported to diagnose cytomegalovirus status with high specificity and sensitivity in both the original and validation cohorts. According to a later analysis, TCR association rates differed among HLA loci, with DRB1 alleles showing the most associated TCRs and HLA-C alleles showing the fewest. A later analysis associated about 17,000 TCR beta sequences with specific HLA alleles at a false discovery rate of 0.05. Linkage disequilibrium might explain the correlated functional status among segregating V segments, but an unknown experimental factor could not be excluded. According to a later analysis, parvovirus B19, influenza, CMV and Epstein-Barr virus appeared linked to several top co-occurrence clusters. An association between a missense DCLRE1C variant and V-gene and J-gene trimming of TCR beta chains was found in a later genetic analysis and replicated in an independent cohort. A total of 150 to 200 TCR beta chains were listed by the study as associated with cytomegalovirus. Presence/absence analyses assumed roughly uniform sequencing depth across donors, an assumption that may not hold. In a later analysis, HLA-associated TCR beta chains showed more clonal expansion and lower generation probabilities than non-associated chains that were equally common. Because counts were too low, roughly 18 rarely observed V segments, including chromosome 9 orphons, were left out of the earlier analysis of roughly 600 of the donors. In an earlier analysis of some 500 of the donors, most TCR beta V segments were observed in productive rearrangements about 87% or about 30% of the time, broadly matching IMGT annotations. Three of the identified cytomegalovirus-associated TCR beta chains were confirmed in vitro to be specific for cytomegalovirus antigens.

The CDR3 runs 16 amino acids, cysteine and phenylalanine included. Of the read, only the CDR3 DNA is kept; its 48 bases are in frame from base 1. Looking up the germline V gene yields CDR1 MGHRA and CDR2 YSYEKL. Between the V and J ends, shortened by 0 bases and 5 bases respectively, the junction contains 13 bases. The sample taken for sequencing was PBMCs. Recombination connected TRBV4-1 to TRBJ2-2; no D gene call is confident. The origin of this receptor is a woman in her 50s in good health and CMV-seronegative. The sequenced DNA is TGCGCCAGCAGCCAAGATTTACAGTCGAGAACCGGGGAGCTGTTTTTT. It specifies CASSQDLQSRTGELFF.